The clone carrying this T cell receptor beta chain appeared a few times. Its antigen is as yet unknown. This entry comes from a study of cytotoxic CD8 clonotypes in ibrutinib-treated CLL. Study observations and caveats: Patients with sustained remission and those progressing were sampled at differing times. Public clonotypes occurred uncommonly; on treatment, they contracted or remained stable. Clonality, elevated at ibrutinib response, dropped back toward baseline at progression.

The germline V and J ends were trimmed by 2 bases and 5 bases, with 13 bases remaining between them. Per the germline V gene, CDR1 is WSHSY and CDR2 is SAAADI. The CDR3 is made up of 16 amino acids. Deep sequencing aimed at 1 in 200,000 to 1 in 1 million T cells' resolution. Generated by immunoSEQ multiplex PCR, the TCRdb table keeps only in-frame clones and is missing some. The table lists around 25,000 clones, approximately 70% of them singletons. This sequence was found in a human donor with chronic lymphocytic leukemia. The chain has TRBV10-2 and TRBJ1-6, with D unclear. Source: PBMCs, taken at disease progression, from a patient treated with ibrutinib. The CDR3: CASSEAGGLNNSPLHF. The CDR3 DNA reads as TGCGCCAGCAGTGAGGCCGGCGGACTGAATAATTCACCCCTCCACTTT.